The 3 T cell receptor beta chains given below trace back to one sample, sequenced in a study of blood T cell repertoires in COVID-19. Clones were read by immunoSEQ multiplex PCR, and TCRdb kept only the in-frame ones, dropping some. This table holds about 210,000 clones, approximately 86% found once. The specimen sequenced was peripheral blood. Every receptor here comes from a man aged 18 to 30 with active or convalescent COVID-19.

V gene TRBV7-2 combines with J gene TRBJ2-2, with 9 bases matching TRBD1. The CDR3 runs to 16 residues. Germline-derived CDR1 and CDR2 are SGHTA and FQGNSA. V was clipped by 5 bases and J by 2 bases; unmatched bases: 6. CDR3 DNA: TGTGCCAGCAGCCGCAGGGACAGGGCTAACACCGGGGAGCTGTTTTTT. Its protein is CASSRRDRANTGELFF.

The CDR3 reads CASTPDKSGSGLSYNEQFF. The DNA of the CDR3 is TGTGCCAGTACCCCCGATAAGAGCGGGAGTGGGTTGTCCTACAATGAGCAGTTCTTC. J is TRBJ2-1 and V is TRBV19; 8 bases align to TRBD2. Germline CDR1 reads LNHDA; CDR2 reads SQIVND (reference sequence). The CDR3 is 19 residues long. V lost 7 bases, J lost 1 base, and 18 bases stayed unmatched.

The chain couples TRBV5-6 to TRBJ1-2; D perhaps matches TRBD1 (6 bases). From germline, CDR1 is SGHDT and CDR2 YYEEEE. Trimming stripped 6 bases from V and 0 bases from J, with 15 bases between. This CDR3 is 15 amino acids long. CDR3: CASNVRRTANYGYTF. The CDR3 DNA is TGTGCCAGCAACGTCCGACGGACAGCTAACTATGGCTACACCTTC.